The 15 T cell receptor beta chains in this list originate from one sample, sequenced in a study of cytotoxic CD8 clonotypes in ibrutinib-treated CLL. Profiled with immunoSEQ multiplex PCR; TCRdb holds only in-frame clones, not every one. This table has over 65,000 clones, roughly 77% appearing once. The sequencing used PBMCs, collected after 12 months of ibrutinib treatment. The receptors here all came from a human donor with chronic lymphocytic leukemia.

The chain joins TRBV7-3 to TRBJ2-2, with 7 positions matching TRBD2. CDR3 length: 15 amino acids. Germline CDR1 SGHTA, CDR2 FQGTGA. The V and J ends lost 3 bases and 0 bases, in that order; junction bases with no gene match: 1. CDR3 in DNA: TGTGCCAGCAGCTTCGCGGGAGCGAACACCGGGGAGCTGTTTTTT. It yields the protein CASSFAGANTGELFF.

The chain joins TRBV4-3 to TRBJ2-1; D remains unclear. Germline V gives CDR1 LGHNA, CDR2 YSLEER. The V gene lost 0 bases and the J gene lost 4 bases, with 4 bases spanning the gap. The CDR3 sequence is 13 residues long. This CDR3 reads CASSQDSYNEQFF. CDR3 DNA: TGCGCCAGCAGCCAAGATTCGTACAATGAGCAGTTCTTC.

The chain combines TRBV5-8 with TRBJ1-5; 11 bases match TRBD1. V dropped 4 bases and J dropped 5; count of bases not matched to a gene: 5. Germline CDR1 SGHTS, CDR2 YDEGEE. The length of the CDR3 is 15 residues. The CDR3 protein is CASSPGQGGYQPQHF. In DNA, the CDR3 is TGTGCCAGCAGCCCGGGACAGGGGGGGTATCAGCCCCAGCATTTT.

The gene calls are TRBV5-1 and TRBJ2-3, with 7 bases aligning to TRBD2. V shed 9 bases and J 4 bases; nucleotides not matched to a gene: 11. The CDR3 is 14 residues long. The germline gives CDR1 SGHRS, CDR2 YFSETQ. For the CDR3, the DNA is TGCGCCACCGAACGGGGGGACGGTTCAGATACGCAGTATTTT. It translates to CATERGDGSDTQYF.

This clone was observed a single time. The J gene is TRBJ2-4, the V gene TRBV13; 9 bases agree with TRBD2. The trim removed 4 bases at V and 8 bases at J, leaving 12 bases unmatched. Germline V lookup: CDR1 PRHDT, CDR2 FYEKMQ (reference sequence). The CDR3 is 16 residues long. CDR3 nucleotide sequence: TGTGCCAGCAGCTCCCTTTGGGCTAGCGGGAAGGACATTCAGTACTTC. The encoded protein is CASSSLWASGKDIQYF.

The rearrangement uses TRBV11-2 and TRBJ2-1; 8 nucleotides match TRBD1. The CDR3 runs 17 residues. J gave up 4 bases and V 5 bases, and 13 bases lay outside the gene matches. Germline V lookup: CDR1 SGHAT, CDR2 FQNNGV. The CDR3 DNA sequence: TGTGCCAGCAGCAAACCAGGGGGCTTTGGACCATACAATGAGCAGTTCTTC. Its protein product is CASSKPGGFGPYNEQFF.

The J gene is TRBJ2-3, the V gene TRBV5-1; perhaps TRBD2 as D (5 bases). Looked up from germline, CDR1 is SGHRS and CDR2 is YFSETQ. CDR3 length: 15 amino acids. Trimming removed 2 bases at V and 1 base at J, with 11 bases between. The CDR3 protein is CASSFGIVGTDTQYF. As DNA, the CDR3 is TGCGCCAGCAGCTTCGGGATTGTCGGCACAGATACGCAGTATTTT.

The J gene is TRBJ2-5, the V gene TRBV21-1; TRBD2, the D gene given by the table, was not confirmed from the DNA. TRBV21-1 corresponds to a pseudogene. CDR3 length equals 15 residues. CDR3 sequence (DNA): TGTGCCAGCAGCAAAGGCCCACTAGCCGGAGAGACCCAGTACTTC. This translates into CASSKGPLAGETQYF.

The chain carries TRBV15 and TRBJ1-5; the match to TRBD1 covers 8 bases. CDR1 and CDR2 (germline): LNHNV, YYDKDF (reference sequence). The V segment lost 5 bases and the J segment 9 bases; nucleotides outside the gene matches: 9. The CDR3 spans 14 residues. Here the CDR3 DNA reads TGTGCCACCAGCGAAGACAGGGGTGGGGGGCCCCAGCATTTT. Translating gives CATSEDRGGGPQHF. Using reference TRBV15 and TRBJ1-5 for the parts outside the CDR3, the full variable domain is DAMVIQNPRYQVTQFGKPVTLSCSQTLNHNVMYWYQQKSSQAPKLLFHYYDKDFNNEADTPDNFQSRRPNTSFCFLDIRSPGLGDTAMYLCATSEDRGGGPQHFGDGTRLSIL.

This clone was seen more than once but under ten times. CDR3 loop: CASSRGQGGDGYTF. The CDR3 nucleotides are TGTGCCAGCTCCCGGGGACAGGGAGGAGATGGCTACACCTTC. The chain recombines TRBV18 with TRBJ1-2; 9 nucleotides match TRBD1. After removal of 6 bases from V and 6 bases from J, the junction contained 8 bases not matched to a gene. There are 14 residues in the CDR3. In germline, CDR1 is KGHSH, CDR2 LQKENI. The full variable domain, in which reference TRBV18 and TRBJ1-2 provide the parts outside the CDR3, is NAGVMQNPRHLVRRRGQEARLRCSPMKGHSHVYWYRQLPEEGLKFMVYLQKENIIDESGMPKERFSAEFPKEGPSILRIQQVVRGDSAAYFCASSRGQGGDGYTFGSGTRLTVV.

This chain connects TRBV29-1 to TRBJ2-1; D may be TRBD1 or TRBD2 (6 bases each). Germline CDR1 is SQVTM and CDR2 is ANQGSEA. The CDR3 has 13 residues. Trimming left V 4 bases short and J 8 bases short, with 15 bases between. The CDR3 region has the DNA TGCAGCGTTGTCAGGCGGAGGGGGGATGAGCAGTTCTTC. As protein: CSVVRRRGDEQFF.

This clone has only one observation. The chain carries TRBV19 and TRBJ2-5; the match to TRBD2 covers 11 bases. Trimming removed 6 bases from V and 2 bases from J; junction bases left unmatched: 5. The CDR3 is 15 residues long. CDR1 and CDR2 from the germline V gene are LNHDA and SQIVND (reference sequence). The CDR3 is CASSPRLAGQETQYF. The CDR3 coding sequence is TGTGCCAGTAGCCCCCGACTAGCGGGACAAGAGACCCAGTACTTC.

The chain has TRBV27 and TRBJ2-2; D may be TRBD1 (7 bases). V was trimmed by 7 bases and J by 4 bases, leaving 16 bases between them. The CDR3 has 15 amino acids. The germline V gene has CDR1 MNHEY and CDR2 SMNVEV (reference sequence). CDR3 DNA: TGTGCCAGCAACACCAGGGGGAGGAGCACCGGGGAGCTGTTTTTT. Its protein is CASNTRGRSTGELFF.

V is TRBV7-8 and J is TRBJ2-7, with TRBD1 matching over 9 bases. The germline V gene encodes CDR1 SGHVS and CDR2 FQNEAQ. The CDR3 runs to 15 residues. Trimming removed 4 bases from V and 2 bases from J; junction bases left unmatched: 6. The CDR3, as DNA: TGTGCCAGCAGCTACCCCGGGACAGGGACCTACGAGCAGTACTTC. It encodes CASSYPGTGTYEQYF.

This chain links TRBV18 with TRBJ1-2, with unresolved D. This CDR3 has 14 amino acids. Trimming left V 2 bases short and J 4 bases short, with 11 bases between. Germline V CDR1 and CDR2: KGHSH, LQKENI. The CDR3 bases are TGTGCCAGCTCACCAGCCGATAATGGCTATGGCTACACCTTC. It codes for CASSPADNGYGYTF.